The rows below give T cell receptor beta chains drawn from one sample of a study of persistence of HIV-infected CD4 T cells. Measured with immunoSEQ multiplex PCR; TCRdb has only the in-frame clones, and not every one. The data show about 36,000 clones, with about 85% seen just once and approximately 5.4% held by the top ten. No antigen is known for these receptors. This specimen was cultured CD4+ T cells from PBMCs, taken from a patient who received antiretroviral therapy. Receptors were obtained from an adult with HIV. The donor label of this sample is uncertain. Both conserved end residues are part of each CDR3. A D gene is named only where the DNA matches it firmly. The size of a clone is reported for some rows only, either as once, few or many, or as a class for expanded clones.

v_call,clone_size,d_call,j_call,cdr3_aa,cdr3_nt
TRBV5-4,.,.,TRBJ2-7,CASSSWAVSYEQYF,TGTGCCAGCAGCTCTTGGGCTGTCTCCTACGAGCAGTACTTC
TRBV28,.,.,TRBJ1-2,CASRQDYGYTF,TGTGCCAGCAGGCAGGACTATGGCTACACCTTC
TRBV18,.,.,TRBJ2-2,CASSPATGELFF,TGTGCCAGCTCACCAGCGACCGGGGAGCTGTTTTTT
TRBV29-1,.,.,TRBJ2-1,CSVVPPSKSNEQFF,TGCAGCGTTGTCCCCCCTAGCAAGTCGAATGAGCAGTTCTTC
TRBV3-1/TRBV3-2,.,TRBD2,TRBJ2-3,CASSRTIAGGLDTQYF,TGTGCCAGCAGCCGTACGATAGCGGGGGGCCTAGATACGCAGTATTTT
TRBV28,few,.,TRBJ2-7,CASSLEQGYYEQYF,TGTGCCAGCAGTTTAGAGCAGGGCTACTACGAGCAGTACTTC
TRBV25-1,once,TRBD1,TRBJ2-1,CASSTSGGNEQFF,TGTGCCAGCAGTACCTCAGGGGGCAATGAGCAGTTCTTC
TRBV9,.,.,TRBJ2-2,CASSPEGRTNTGELFF,TGTGCCAGCAGCCCCGAGGGACGGACGAACACCGGGGAGCTGTTTTTT
TRBV18,.,.,TRBJ1-2,CASSPPGLAGGYGYTF,TGTGCCAGCTCACCACCCGGGTTGGCGGGGGGCTATGGCTACACCTTC
TRBV13,.,.,TRBJ1-3,CASSLNKISSGNTIYF,TGTGCCAGCAGCCTAAACAAGATAAGCTCTGGAAACACCATATATTTT
TRBV15,.,TRBD1,TRBJ2-7,CATSRQRGTGHYEQYF,TGTGCCACCAGCAGGCAAAGGGGGACAGGGCACTACGAGCAGTACTTC
TRBV7-2,.,.,TRBJ1-4,CASSQEGRTSTNEKLFF,TGTGCCAGCAGTCAAGAGGGTAGGACCTCAACTAATGAAAAACTGTTTTTT
TRBV28,.,.,TRBJ2-3,CASSLGPYTQYF,TGTGCCAGCAGTTTAGGTCCCTATACGCAGTATTTT
TRBV29-1,.,.,TRBJ2-3,CSVTGHFTLTDTQYF,TGCAGCGTTACGGGGCATTTCACCCTCACAGATACGCAGTATTTT
TRBV27,.,TRBD1,TRBJ1-4,CASAVGTGYEKLFF,TGTGCCAGCGCCGTTGGGACAGGGTATGAAAAACTGTTTTTT
TRBV9,.,TRBD1,TRBJ2-3,CASSPQGEWGTDTQYF,TGTGCCAGCAGCCCACAGGGGGAATGGGGGACAGATACGCAGTATTTT
TRBV7-6,.,TRBD1,TRBJ2-1,CASSLGAGGLGEQFF,TGTGCCAGCAGCTTAGGGGCAGGGGGTTTAGGGGAGCAGTTCTTC
TRBV7-8,.,.,TRBJ1-2,CASSSPPGVYGYTF,TGTGCCAGCAGCTCGCCCCCAGGGGTCTATGGCTACACCTTC
TRBV29-1,.,.,TRBJ2-3,CSVDGRVLGGDTQYF,TGCAGCGTTGATGGCAGGGTGTTAGGTGGAGATACGCAGTATTTT
TRBV15,.,.,TRBJ2-4,CATSSYDTENIQYF,TGTGCCACCAGCAGTTATGACACAGAAAACATTCAGTACTTC
TRBV7-9,.,.,TRBJ2-1,CASSLGRGNSYNEQFF,TGTGCCAGCAGCTTAGGGAGGGGGAACTCCTACAATGAGCAGTTCTTC
TRBV5-4,.,.,TRBJ1-2,CASSPELGGPLVYGYTF,TGTGCCAGCAGCCCGGAGTTGGGGGGTCCGCTCGTCTATGGCTACACCTTC
TRBV7-3,.,TRBD1,TRBJ2-2,CASSLNRGPTGELFF,TGTGCCAGCAGCTTAAACAGGGGGCCCACCGGGGAGCTGTTTTTT
TRBV29-1,.,TRBD2,TRBJ2-3,CSGAGGGSTDTQYF,TGCAGCGGCGCGGGGGGTGGAAGCACAGATACGCAGTATTTT
TRBV9,.,TRBD1,TRBJ1-1,CASSVDYRGNTEAFF,TGTGCCAGCAGCGTAGATTACAGGGGGAACACTGAAGCTTTCTTT
TRBV24-1,once,.,TRBJ2-3,CATSVEGGSTDTQYF,TGTGCCACCAGTGTTGAGGGCGGAAGCACAGATACGCAGTATTTT
TRBV24-1,.,.,TRBJ2-3,CATNAAGMNTDTQYF,TGTGCCACCAACGCGGCAGGGATGAACACAGATACGCAGTATTTT
TRBV6-5,few,.,TRBJ1-5,CASSYSIVSNQPQHF,TGTGCCAGCAGTTACTCGATCGTCAGCAATCAGCCCCAGCATTTT
TRBV20-1,.,.,TRBJ2-1,CSASQRDEQFF,TGCAGTGCCTCCCAGAGGGATGAGCAGTTCTTC
TRBV28,.,.,TRBJ2-7,CASSRQGGYEQYF,TGTGCCAGCAGCCGACAGGGAGGCTACGAGCAGTACTTC
TRBV7-2,.,.,TRBJ1-1,CASSLGSTNTEAFF,TGTGCCAGCAGCTTAGGATCGACGAACACTGAAGCTTTCTTT
TRBV29-1,.,TRBD1,TRBJ1-5,CSVMGQGDQPQHF,TGCAGCGTTATGGGACAGGGTGATCAGCCCCAGCATTTT
TRBV29-1,.,.,TRBJ2-2,CSVESFVGSGTGELFF,TGCAGCGTTGAGAGTTTCGTGGGTTCTGGCACCGGGGAGCTGTTTTTT
TRBV28,.,.,TRBJ1-3,CASSLPGVGNTIYF,TGTGCCAGCAGTCTCCCCGGGGTTGGAAACACCATATATTTT
TRBV5-6,.,TRBD1,TRBJ1-1,CASSTGQGATEAFF,TGTGCCAGCAGCACGGGACAGGGGGCCACTGAAGCTTTCTTT
TRBV18,.,TRBD2,TRBJ2-3,CASSPRSGGATSTDTQYF,TGTGCCAGCTCACCACGAAGCGGGGGGGCCACTAGCACAGATACGCAGTATTTT
TRBV28,.,TRBD2,TRBJ2-1,CASSRLAGGLKEQFF,TGTGCCAGCAGTAGACTAGCGGGGGGGCTAAAAGAGCAGTTCTTC
TRBV28,.,.,TRBJ1-2,CASSLSTPAGRKGGYTF,TGTGCCAGCAGTTTATCCACGCCGGCAGGGAGGAAGGGCGGCTACACCTTC
TRBV5-5,.,TRBD2,TRBJ2-2,CASSPVSGGTGELFF,TGTGCCAGCAGCCCAGTAAGCGGGGGGACCGGGGAGCTGTTTTTT
TRBV10-1,few,TRBD1,TRBJ1-1,CASSDRGTENTEAFF,TGCGCCAGCAGTGACCGGGGGACAGAGAACACTGAAGCTTTCTTT
TRBV9,.,TRBD1,TRBJ1-2,CASRALDRADGYTF,TGTGCCAGCAGAGCCCTGGACAGGGCCGATGGCTACACCTTC
TRBV28,.,TRBD1,TRBJ2-1,CASSSSGDREDNEQFF,TGTGCCAGCAGTTCCTCGGGGGACAGGGAGGACAATGAGCAGTTCTTC